Listed below are T cell receptor beta chains from one sample, sequenced in a study of blood T cell repertoires in COVID-19. This table comes from immunoSEQ multiplex PCR, and its TCRdb copy is limited to in-frame clones, with some not included. The repertoire holds about 170,000 clones, with around 90% as singletons. The sequenced sample consisted of peripheral blood. The receptors were sampled from a man younger than 35 with COVID-19, enrolled during active disease. The CDR3 runs from the conserved cysteine through the conserved F or W. D genes are given only for firm matches. Clone size is given for some rows only: seen once, a few or many times, or a class if the clone is expanded.

CDR3 protein: CASSNGLRGGGNTEAFF
CDR3 DNA: TGTGCCAGCAGCAACGGTCTCCGGGGAGGGGGGAACACTGAAGCTTTCTTT
D gene: .
V gene: TRBV21-1
clone size: .
CDR3 length: 17
J gene: TRBJ1-1

CDR3 protein: CASSQPRGDGRETQYF
CDR3 DNA: TGTGCCAGCAGTCAACCCCGGGGGGACGGGAGGGAGACCCAGTACTTC
D gene: TRBD2
V gene: TRBV6-6
clone size: .
CDR3 length: 16
J gene: TRBJ2-5

CDR3 protein: CASSDGGTEYNEQFF
CDR3 DNA: TGTGCCAGCAGTGACGGCGGGACGGAGTACAATGAGCAGTTCTTC
D gene: .
V gene: TRBV28
clone size: .
CDR3 length: 15
J gene: TRBJ2-1

CDR3 protein: CASSGEGGANSPLHF
CDR3 DNA: TGTGCCAGCAGTGGTGAGGGGGGGGCTAATTCACCCCTCCACTTT
D gene: .
V gene: TRBV2
clone size: few
CDR3 length: 15
J gene: TRBJ1-6

CDR3 protein: CASSQDRGGNEKLFF
CDR3 DNA: TGCGCCAGCAGCCAGGACAGGGGGGGGAATGAAAAACTGTTTTTT
D gene: TRBD1
V gene: TRBV4-3
clone size: .
CDR3 length: 15
J gene: TRBJ1-4

CDR3 protein: CASSHGTSGRSDTGELFF
CDR3 DNA: TGTGCCAGCAGCCACGGGACTAGCGGGAGATCCGACACCGGGGAGCTGTTTTTT
D gene: TRBD2
V gene: TRBV7-9
clone size: .
CDR3 length: 18
J gene: TRBJ2-2

CDR3 protein: CASSLSGTGPYGYTF
CDR3 DNA: TGTGCCAGCAGCTTGTCAGGGACAGGACCCTATGGCTACACCTTC
D gene: TRBD1
V gene: TRBV5-5
clone size: .
CDR3 length: 15
J gene: TRBJ1-2

CDR3 protein: CASSPGGFGYGYTF
CDR3 DNA: TGTGCCAGCAGCCCAGGGGGCTTCGGCTATGGCTACACCTTC
D gene: TRBD1
V gene: TRBV7-9
clone size: .
CDR3 length: 14
J gene: TRBJ1-2

CDR3 protein: CASSLDRDQTQYF
CDR3 DNA: TGTGCCAGCAGCTTAGACAGGGATCAGACCCAGTACTTC
D gene: .
V gene: TRBV11-1
clone size: few
CDR3 length: 13
J gene: TRBJ2-5

CDR3 protein: CASSQTGHRYEQYF
CDR3 DNA: TGCGCCAGCAGTCAAACGGGACATCGTTACGAGCAGTACTTC
D gene: .
V gene: TRBV23-1
clone size: .
CDR3 length: 14
J gene: TRBJ2-7

CDR3 protein: CAIRKGQDTGELFF
CDR3 DNA: TGTGCCATCAGGAAGGGACAGGACACCGGGGAGCTGTTTTTT
D gene: TRBD1
V gene: TRBV10-3
clone size: .
CDR3 length: 14
J gene: TRBJ2-2

CDR3 protein: CASSLDLGTNEKLLF
CDR3 DNA: TGCGCCAGCAGCCTCGACTTGGGGACTAATGAAAAACTGCTTTTT
D gene: .
V gene: TRBV5-1
clone size: few
CDR3 length: 15
J gene: TRBJ1-4

CDR3 protein: CARKRGSVLYHNYGYTF
CDR3 DNA: TGTGCCAGAAAGCGGGGTTCTGTCCTCTATCACAACTATGGCTACACCTTC
D gene: .
V gene: TRBV5-3
clone size: .
CDR3 length: 17
J gene: TRBJ1-2

CDR3 protein: CASSFQGDTGELFF
CDR3 DNA: TGTGCCAGCAGCTTTCAGGGGGATACCGGGGAGCTGTTTTTT
D gene: TRBD1
V gene: TRBV11-3
clone size: .
CDR3 length: 14
J gene: TRBJ2-2

CDR3 protein: CASSSGLADTDTQYF
CDR3 DNA: TGTGCCAGCAGCTCCGGACTAGCGGACACAGATACGCAGTATTTT
D gene: TRBD2
V gene: TRBV11-2
clone size: .
CDR3 length: 15
J gene: TRBJ2-3

CDR3 protein: CASSLLQTIFF
CDR3 DNA: TGTGCCAGCAGTTTACTTCAGACTATCTTCTTT
D gene: .
V gene: TRBV28
clone size: once
CDR3 length: 11
J gene: TRBJ1-1

CDR3 protein: CASSLVTSGREYEQYF
CDR3 DNA: TGTGCCAGCAGCTTAGTGACTAGCGGGAGGGAATACGAGCAGTACTTC
D gene: TRBD2
V gene: TRBV13
clone size: .
CDR3 length: 16
J gene: TRBJ2-7

CDR3 protein: CASSLMSGGSTGELFF
CDR3 DNA: TGTGCCAGCAGCTTGATGTCAGGGGGTAGCACCGGGGAGCTGTTTTTT
D gene: TRBD1
V gene: TRBV5-6
clone size: .
CDR3 length: 16
J gene: TRBJ2-2

CDR3 protein: CASSLRTGGPGEQYF
CDR3 DNA: TGCGCCAGCAGCTTGAGGACGGGAGGGCCGGGGGAGCAGTACTTC
D gene: TRBD2
V gene: TRBV5-1
clone size: .
CDR3 length: 15
J gene: TRBJ2-7

CDR3 protein: CASSHQANEQFF
CDR3 DNA: TGTGCCAGCAGCCACCAAGCTAATGAGCAGTTCTTC
D gene: .
V gene: TRBV9
clone size: .
CDR3 length: 12
J gene: TRBJ2-1

CDR3 protein: CASSAVTGQPQHF
CDR3 DNA: TGTGCCAGCAGTGCGGTGACAGGACAGCCCCAGCATTTT
D gene: .
V gene: TRBV12-3/TRBV12-4
clone size: few
CDR3 length: 13
J gene: TRBJ1-5

CDR3 protein: CASSLRLAGYEQYF
CDR3 DNA: TGTGCCAGCAGCTTACGCCTAGCGGGATACGAGCAGTACTTC
D gene: TRBD2
V gene: TRBV7-2
clone size: .
CDR3 length: 14
J gene: TRBJ2-7

CDR3 protein: CASSQGTGGPLTLPRNEQFF
CDR3 DNA: TGCGCCAGCAGCCAAGGGACAGGGGGTCCACTTACCCTACCCCGAAATGAGCAGTTCTTC
D gene: TRBD1
V gene: TRBV5-1
clone size: .
CDR3 length: 20
J gene: TRBJ2-1

CDR3 protein: CASSLGGISGQGINQPQHF
CDR3 DNA: TGTGCCAGCAGCTTAGGTGGTATAAGTGGACAGGGGATCAATCAGCCCCAGCATTTT
D gene: TRBD1
V gene: TRBV7-8
clone size: .
CDR3 length: 19
J gene: TRBJ1-5

CDR3 protein: CASSPRWGASGIFEQYF
CDR3 DNA: TGTGCCAGCAGCCCACGTTGGGGGGCTAGCGGGATTTTCGAGCAGTACTTC
D gene: TRBD2
V gene: TRBV3-1/TRBV3-2
clone size: .
CDR3 length: 17
J gene: TRBJ2-7

CDR3 protein: CASRRLAGVADEQYF
CDR3 DNA: TGTGCCAGCAGGAGACTAGCGGGAGTAGCCGACGAGCAGTACTTC
D gene: TRBD2
V gene: TRBV13
clone size: once
CDR3 length: 15
J gene: TRBJ2-7

CDR3 protein: CASMAGVYEQYF
CDR3 DNA: TGTGCCAGCATGGCAGGGGTATACGAGCAGTACTTC
D gene: .
V gene: TRBV28
clone size: .
CDR3 length: 12
J gene: TRBJ2-7

CDR3 protein: CASSLWSQGDSPLHF
CDR3 DNA: TGCGCCAGCAGCCTCTGGTCGCAGGGTGATTCACCCCTCCACTTT
D gene: .
V gene: TRBV4-1
clone size: .
CDR3 length: 15
J gene: TRBJ1-6

CDR3 protein: CASSVAGAQGRADTQYF
CDR3 DNA: TGTGCCAGCAGCGTAGCTGGGGCCCAGGGGAGGGCAGATACGCAGTATTTT
D gene: .
V gene: TRBV9
clone size: .
CDR3 length: 17
J gene: TRBJ2-3

CDR3 protein: CASSQRRHPKSANYGYTF
CDR3 DNA: TGTGCCAGCAGCCAAAGGCGACACCCAAAATCAGCTAACTATGGCTACACCTTC
D gene: .
V gene: TRBV14
clone size: .
CDR3 length: 18
J gene: TRBJ1-2

CDR3 protein: CASRAPGQGTSYEQYF
CDR3 DNA: TGTGCCAGCAGAGCACCGGGACAGGGGACCTCCTACGAGCAGTACTTC
D gene: TRBD1
V gene: TRBV27
clone size: .
CDR3 length: 16
J gene: TRBJ2-7

CDR3 protein: CASSYPGLAGDNEQFF
CDR3 DNA: TGTGCCAGCAGCTACCCCGGACTAGCGGGAGACAATGAGCAGTTCTTC
D gene: TRBD2
V gene: TRBV28
clone size: .
CDR3 length: 16
J gene: TRBJ2-1

CDR3 protein: CASSLGSGLAGEQFF
CDR3 DNA: TGTGCCAGCAGCTTAGGTTCGGGACTAGCTGGTGAGCAGTTCTTC
D gene: TRBD2
V gene: TRBV7-9
clone size: .
CDR3 length: 15
J gene: TRBJ2-1

CDR3 protein: CASSNQKGYTF
CDR3 DNA: TGTGCCAGCAGTAATCAGAAGGGCTACACCTTC
D gene: .
V gene: TRBV27
clone size: .
CDR3 length: 11
J gene: TRBJ1-2

CDR3 protein: CASRIGTANYGYTF
CDR3 DNA: TGTGCCAGCAGGATCGGGACAGCTAACTATGGCTACACCTTC
D gene: TRBD1
V gene: TRBV2
clone size: .
CDR3 length: 14
J gene: TRBJ1-2

CDR3 protein: CASAAPGVYGYTF
CDR3 DNA: TGTGCCAGCGCAGCGCCGGGAGTTTATGGCTACACCTTC
D gene: .
V gene: TRBV28
clone size: .
CDR3 length: 13
J gene: TRBJ1-2

CDR3 protein: CASSSGQGINYEQYF
CDR3 DNA: TGTGCCAGCAGTAGTGGGCAGGGGATTAACTACGAGCAGTACTTC
D gene: .
V gene: TRBV7-2
clone size: .
CDR3 length: 15
J gene: TRBJ2-7

CDR3 protein: CASSSGRSYEQFF
CDR3 DNA: TGTGCCAGCAGCAGCGGGAGAAGCTATGAGCAGTTCTTC
D gene: TRBD2
V gene: TRBV9
clone size: .
CDR3 length: 13
J gene: TRBJ2-1

CDR3 protein: CASSIGAGGSYEQYF
CDR3 DNA: TGTGCCAGTAGTATAGGTGCAGGGGGTTCCTACGAGCAGTACTTC
D gene: TRBD1
V gene: TRBV19
clone size: .
CDR3 length: 15
J gene: TRBJ2-7

CDR3 protein: CASSYTPGVGTQYF
CDR3 DNA: TGTGCCAGCAGTTACACTCCGGGGGTAGGGACCCAGTACTTC
D gene: .
V gene: TRBV6-5
clone size: .
CDR3 length: 14
J gene: TRBJ2-5

CDR3 protein: CASSLSGSANTGELFF
CDR3 DNA: TGTGCCAGCAGTTTATCTGGTAGCGCCAACACCGGGGAGCTGTTTTTT
D gene: .
V gene: TRBV28
clone size: few
CDR3 length: 16
J gene: TRBJ2-2

CDR3 protein: CASSSGGTSGRALRDEQYF
CDR3 DNA: TGTGCCAGCAGCTCAGGCGGGACTAGCGGGAGGGCCCTCAGGGACGAGCAGTACTTC
D gene: TRBD2
V gene: TRBV7-9
clone size: .
CDR3 length: 19
J gene: TRBJ2-7

CDR3 protein: CASRRSPRNEQFF
CDR3 DNA: TGTGCCAGCAGGAGGAGCCCCCGGAATGAGCAGTTCTTC
D gene: .
V gene: TRBV6-5
clone size: .
CDR3 length: 13
J gene: TRBJ2-1

CDR3 protein: CASSPTGRGTYEQYF
CDR3 DNA: TGTGCCAGCAGCCCCACGGGCAGGGGAACATACGAGCAGTACTTC
D gene: .
V gene: TRBV28
clone size: .
CDR3 length: 15
J gene: TRBJ2-7

CDR3 protein: CALGGEGRYTF
CDR3 DNA: TGTGCGTTGGGGGGTGAGGGCCGCTACACCTTC
D gene: .
V gene: TRBV19
clone size: .
CDR3 length: 11
J gene: TRBJ1-2